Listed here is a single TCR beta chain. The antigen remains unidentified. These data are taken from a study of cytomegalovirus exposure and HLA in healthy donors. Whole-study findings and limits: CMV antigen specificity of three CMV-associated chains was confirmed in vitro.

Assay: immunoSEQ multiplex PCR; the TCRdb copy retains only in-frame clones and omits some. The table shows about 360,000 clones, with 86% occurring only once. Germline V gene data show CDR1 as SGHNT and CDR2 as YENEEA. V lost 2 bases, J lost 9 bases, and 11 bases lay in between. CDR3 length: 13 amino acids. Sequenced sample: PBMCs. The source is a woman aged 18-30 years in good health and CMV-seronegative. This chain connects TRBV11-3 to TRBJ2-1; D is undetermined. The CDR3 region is CASSLSRRGEQFF. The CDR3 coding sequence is TGTGCCAGCAGCTTATCGCGGCGCGGTGAGCAGTTCTTC.